This T cell receptor (beta chain) was documented in a study of shared clonotypes between healthy human individuals. Genomic DNA per cell subset filled all wells of several immunoSEQ plates. The table came from immunoSEQ multiplex PCR; TCRdb's copy has only in-frame clones and leaves some out. The table records roughly 810,000 clones, 90% to 97% of them present only once. The CDR3 runs 18 residues. V lost 6 bases to trimming and J lost 3 bases; unmatched junction nucleotides: 15. CDR1 and CDR2 (germline): MNHEY, SMNVEV (reference sequence). The naive CD8 subset, CD45RO-negative cells positively selected for CCR7, excluded terminally differentiated effector memory CD45RA+ cells.

Sequencing was performed on naive CD8+ T cells sorted from blood. The TCR originated in a man aged 25-45 years in good health. The V and J genes are TRBV27 and TRBJ2-7; 12 bases line up with TRBD1. CDR3 residues: CASRSLGQGARGGYEQYF. CDR3 DNA: TGTGCCAGCAGATCGCTGGGACAGGGGGCCCGAGGAGGCTACGAGCAGTACTTC.